The 2 T cell receptor beta chains in this list originate from one sample, sequenced in a study of T cell responses to AZD1222 COVID-19 vaccine. Libraries were prepared by immunoSEQ multiplex PCR; TCRdb keeps only in-frame clonotypes and omits some of them. Here the sample spans 150,000 to 200,000 clones, 88% being singletons. Sample: peripheral blood, taken 28 days after the second AZD1222 dose. The receptor source for this set is an adult who received the AZD1222 COVID-19 vaccine.

J is TRBJ1-5 and V is TRBV7-9; 7 bases line up with TRBD1. The germline V gene has CDR1 SEHNR and CDR2 FQNEAQ (reference sequence). This CDR3 is 14 amino acids long. The J segment lost 6 bases and the V segment lost 1 base, leaving 3 bases of the junction unmatched. The CDR3 DNA sequence: TGTGCCAGCAGCTTAGGGGACAGCTTTCAGCCCCAGCATTTT. Translation: CASSLGDSFQPQHF.

This chain links TRBV7-3 with TRBJ2-7; tentatively, D is TRBD1 or TRBD2 (5 bases each). Germline V gene sequence: CDR1 SGHTA, CDR2 FQGTGA. V was pared by 4 bases and J by 7 bases, with 17 bases between. CDR3 length equals 14 residues. For the CDR3, the DNA is TGTGCCAGCAGCTGGGGACCTGGTTTGGGGGAGCAGTACTTC. Translated, it gives CASSWGPGLGEQYF. The whole variable domain, filled in from reference TRBV7-3 and TRBJ2-7, reads GAGVSQTPSNKVTEKGKYVELRCDPISGHTALYWYRQSLGQGPEFLIYFQGTGAADDSGLPNDRFFAVRPEGSVSTLKIQRTERGDSAVYLCASSWGPGLGEQYFGPGTRLTVT.